The source of this T cell receptor beta chain is a study of cytomegalovirus exposure and HLA in healthy donors. This CDR3 is 15 amino acids long. The V end was cut by 1 base, the J end by 0 bases, with 7 bases between. The germline V gene encodes CDR1 SSHAT and CDR2 FNYEAQ (reference sequence). The PCR was carried out with 60 Vbeta primers and 13 Jbeta primers. The table came from immunoSEQ multiplex PCR; TCRdb's copy has only in-frame clones and leaves some out. The profile covers approximately 110,000 clones, with about 73% appearing a single time and about 4% taken by the ten largest. Sequences were obtained from PBMCs. The chain recombines TRBV7-7 with TRBJ1-3; D is possibly TRBD1 (5 bases). The origin of this receptor is a woman between 45 and 60 years old in good health and CMV-seropositive. The CDR3 loop is CASSLDGGSGNTIYF. The CDR3, as DNA: TGTGCCAGCAGCTTAGACGGGGGCTCTGGAAACACCATATATTTT.